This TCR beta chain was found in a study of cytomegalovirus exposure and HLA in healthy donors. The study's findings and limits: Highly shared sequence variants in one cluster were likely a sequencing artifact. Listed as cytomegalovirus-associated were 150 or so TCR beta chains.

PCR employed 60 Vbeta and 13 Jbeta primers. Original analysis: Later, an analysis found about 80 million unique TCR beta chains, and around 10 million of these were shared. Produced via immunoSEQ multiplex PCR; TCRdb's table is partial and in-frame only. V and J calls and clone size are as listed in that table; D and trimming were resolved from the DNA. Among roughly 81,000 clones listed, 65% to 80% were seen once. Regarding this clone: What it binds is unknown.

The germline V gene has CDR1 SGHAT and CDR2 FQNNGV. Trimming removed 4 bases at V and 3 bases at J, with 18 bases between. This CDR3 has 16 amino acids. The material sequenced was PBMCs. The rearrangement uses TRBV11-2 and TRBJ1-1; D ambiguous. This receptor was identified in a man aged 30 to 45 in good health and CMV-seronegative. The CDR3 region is CASSSFNRVSYTEAFF. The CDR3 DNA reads TGTGCCAGCAGCTCCTTCAATCGCGTTTCTTACACTGAAGCTTTCTTT.